This T cell receptor beta chain was documented in a study of identical twins. TCRdb processed the 5' RACE reads anew with MiXCR; each CDR3 protein has one entry. Of under 800,000 distinct CDR3 sequences in the sample, 21% were seen once. The germline CDR1 and CDR2 sequences are LGHNA and YNFKEQ. Trimming removed 0 bases from V and 5 bases from J, with 4 bases in between. The CDR3 contains 13 residues. These data were also filed under a second study, of T cells expressing NK-cell markers.

The chain joins TRBV4-2 to TRBJ1-4; D ambiguous. This clonotype was sampled from a woman aged 18-29 years in good health. Sequencing used PBMCs. CDR3 sequence: CASSQENNEKLFF. Here the CDR3 DNA reads TGTGCCAGCAGCCAAGAGAACAATGAAAAACTGTTTTTT.